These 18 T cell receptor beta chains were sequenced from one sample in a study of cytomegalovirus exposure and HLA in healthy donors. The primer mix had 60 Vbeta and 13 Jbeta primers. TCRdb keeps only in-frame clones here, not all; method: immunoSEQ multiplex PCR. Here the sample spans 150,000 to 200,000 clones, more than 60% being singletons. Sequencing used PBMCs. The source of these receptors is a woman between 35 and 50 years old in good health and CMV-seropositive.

CDR3 in DNA: TGTGCCAGCAGCTTATACCTAGCGGGAGGGGAAGATACGCAGTATTTT. This encodes CASSLYLAGGEDTQYF. The chain links TRBV7-3 to TRBJ2-3; 12 bases agree with TRBD2. The CDR3 is 16 residues long. Trimming removed 2 bases from V and 5 bases from J; junction bases left unmatched: 5. Germline assignment: CDR1 SGHTA and CDR2 FQGTGA.

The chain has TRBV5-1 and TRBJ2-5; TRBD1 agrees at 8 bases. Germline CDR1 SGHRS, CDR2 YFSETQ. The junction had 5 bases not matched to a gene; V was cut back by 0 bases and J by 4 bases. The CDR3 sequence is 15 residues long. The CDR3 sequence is CASSLAARGRETQYF. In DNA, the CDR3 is TGCGCCAGCAGCTTGGCCGCCAGGGGGCGAGAGACCCAGTACTTC.

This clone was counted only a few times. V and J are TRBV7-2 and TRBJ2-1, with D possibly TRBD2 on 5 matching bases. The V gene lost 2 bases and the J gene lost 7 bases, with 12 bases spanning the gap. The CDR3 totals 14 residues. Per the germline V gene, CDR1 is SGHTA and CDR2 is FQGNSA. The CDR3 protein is CASSLRVRVNEQFF. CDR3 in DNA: TGTGCCAGCAGCTTAAGGGTGAGGGTGAATGAGCAGTTCTTC.

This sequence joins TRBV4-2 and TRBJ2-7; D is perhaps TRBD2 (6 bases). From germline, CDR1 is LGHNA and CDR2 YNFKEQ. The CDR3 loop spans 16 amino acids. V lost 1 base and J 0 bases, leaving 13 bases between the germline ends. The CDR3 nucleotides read TGTGCCAGCAGCCAAGGTTTGGGACTGAACTCCTACGAGCAGTACTTC. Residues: CASSQGLGLNSYEQYF.

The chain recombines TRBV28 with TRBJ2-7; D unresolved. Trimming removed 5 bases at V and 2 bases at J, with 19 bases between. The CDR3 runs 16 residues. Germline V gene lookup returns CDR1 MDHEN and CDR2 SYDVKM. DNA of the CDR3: TGTGCCAGCAGTCCCTACCGCGGCGGTACAACCTACGAGCAGTACTTC. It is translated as CASSPYRGGTTYEQYF.

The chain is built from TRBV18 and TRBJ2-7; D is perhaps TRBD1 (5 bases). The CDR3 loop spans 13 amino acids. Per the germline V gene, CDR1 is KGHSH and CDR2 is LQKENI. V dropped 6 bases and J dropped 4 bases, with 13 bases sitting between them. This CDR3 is CASSQQDPYEQYF. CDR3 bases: TGTGCCAGCTCCCAACAGGATCCATACGAGCAGTACTTC.

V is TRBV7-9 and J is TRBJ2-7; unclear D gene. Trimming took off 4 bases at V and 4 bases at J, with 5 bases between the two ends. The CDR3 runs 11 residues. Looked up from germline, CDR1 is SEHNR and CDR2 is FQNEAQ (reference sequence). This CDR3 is CASSSQYEQYF. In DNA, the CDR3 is TGTGCCAGCAGCTCGCAGTACGAGCAGTACTTC.

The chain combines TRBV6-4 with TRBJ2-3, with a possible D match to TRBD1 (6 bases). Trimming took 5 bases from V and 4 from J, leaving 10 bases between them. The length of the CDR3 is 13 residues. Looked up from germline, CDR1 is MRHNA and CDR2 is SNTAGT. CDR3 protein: CASSRDTPDTQYF. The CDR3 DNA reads TGTGCCAGCAGTAGGGACACCCCAGATACGCAGTATTTT.

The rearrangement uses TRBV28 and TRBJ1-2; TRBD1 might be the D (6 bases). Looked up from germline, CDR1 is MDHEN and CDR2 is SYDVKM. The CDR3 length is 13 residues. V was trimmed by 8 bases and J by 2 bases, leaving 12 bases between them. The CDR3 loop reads CASGTGLNYGYTF. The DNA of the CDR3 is TGTGCCAGCGGCACAGGGCTAAACTATGGCTACACCTTC.

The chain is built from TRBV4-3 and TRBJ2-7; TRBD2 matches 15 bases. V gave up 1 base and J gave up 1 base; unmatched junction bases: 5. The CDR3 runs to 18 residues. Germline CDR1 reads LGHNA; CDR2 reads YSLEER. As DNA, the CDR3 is TGCGCCAGCAGCCAAGTTGGACTAGCGGGAGGGCCTTCCTACGAGCAGTACTTC. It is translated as CASSQVGLAGGPSYEQYF.

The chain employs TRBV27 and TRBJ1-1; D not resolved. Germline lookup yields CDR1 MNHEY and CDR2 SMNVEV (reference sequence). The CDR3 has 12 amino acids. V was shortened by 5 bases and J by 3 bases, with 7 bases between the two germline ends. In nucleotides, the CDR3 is TGTGCCAGCAGTCTCACGGACACTGAAGCTTTCTTT. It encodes CASSLTDTEAFF.

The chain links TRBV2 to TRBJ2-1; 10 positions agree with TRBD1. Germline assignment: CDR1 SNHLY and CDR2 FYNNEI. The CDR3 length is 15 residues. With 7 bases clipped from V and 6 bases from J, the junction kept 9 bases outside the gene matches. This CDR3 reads CASNDRDRGSNEQFF. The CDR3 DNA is TGTGCCAGCAACGACCGGGACAGGGGATCCAATGAGCAGTTCTTC. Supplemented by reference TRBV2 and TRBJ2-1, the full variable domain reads EPEVTQTPSHQVTQMGQEVILRCVPISNHLYFYWYRQILGQKVEFLVSFYNNEISEKSEIFDDQFSVERPDGSNFTLKIRSTKLEDSAMYFCASNDRDRGSNEQFFGPGTRLTVL.

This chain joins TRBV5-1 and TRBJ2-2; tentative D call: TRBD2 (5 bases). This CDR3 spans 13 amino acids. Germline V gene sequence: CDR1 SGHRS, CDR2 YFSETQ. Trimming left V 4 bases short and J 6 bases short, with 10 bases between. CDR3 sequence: CASSGARAGELFF. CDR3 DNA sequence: TGCGCCAGCAGCGGCGCGAGGGCCGGGGAGCTGTTTTTT.

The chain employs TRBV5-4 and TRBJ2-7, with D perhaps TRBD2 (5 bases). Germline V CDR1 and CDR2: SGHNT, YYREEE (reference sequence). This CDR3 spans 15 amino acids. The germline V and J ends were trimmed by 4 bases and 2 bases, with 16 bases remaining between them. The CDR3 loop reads CASSLDGVEAYEQYF. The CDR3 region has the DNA TGTGCCAGCAGCCTGGACGGGGTAGAAGCCTACGAGCAGTACTTC.

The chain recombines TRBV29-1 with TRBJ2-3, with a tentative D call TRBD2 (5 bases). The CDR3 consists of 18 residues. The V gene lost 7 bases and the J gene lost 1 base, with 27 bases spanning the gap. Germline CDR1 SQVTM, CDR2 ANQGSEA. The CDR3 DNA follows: TGCAGCGCCCAAGGGTGGGGAAAAAAAAGCGGAGGCACAGATACGCAGTATTTT. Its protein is CSAQGWGKKSGGTDTQYF.

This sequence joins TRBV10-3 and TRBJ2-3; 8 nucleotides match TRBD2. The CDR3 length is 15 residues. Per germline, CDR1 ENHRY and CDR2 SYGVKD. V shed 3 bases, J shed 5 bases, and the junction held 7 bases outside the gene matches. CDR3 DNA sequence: TGTGCCATCAGTGAAGGTAGCGGGAAGGTAGATACGCAGTATTTT. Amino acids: CAISEGSGKVDTQYF.

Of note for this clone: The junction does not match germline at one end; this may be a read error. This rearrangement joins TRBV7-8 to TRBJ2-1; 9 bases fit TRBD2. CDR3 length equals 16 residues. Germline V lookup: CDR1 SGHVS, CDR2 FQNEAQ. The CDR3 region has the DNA TGTGCCAGCAGCTTACTAGCGGGACACTCCAACAATGAGCAGTTCTTC. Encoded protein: CASSLLAGHSNNEQFF.

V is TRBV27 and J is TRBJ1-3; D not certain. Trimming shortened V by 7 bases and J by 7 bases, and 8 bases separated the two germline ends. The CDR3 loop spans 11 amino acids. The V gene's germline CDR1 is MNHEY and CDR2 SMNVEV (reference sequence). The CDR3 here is CASTVFNTIYF. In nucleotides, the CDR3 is TGTGCCAGCACCGTATTTAACACCATATATTTT.